This TCR beta chain was retrieved from a study of T cells in narcolepsy. This clone is medium-sized within its sample. TCRdb keeps only in-frame clones here, not all; method: immunoSEQ multiplex PCR. Among roughly 8,100 clones listed, about 55% were seen once. The CDR3 length is 16 residues. Germline CDR1 and CDR2: LGHNA and YNFKEQ. The V and J ends lost 0 bases and 7 bases respectively, with 13 bases between them. This TCR came from a human donor with narcolepsy. Sequences were obtained from CD45RA- memory CD8+ T cells from PBMCs. The chain is built from TRBV4-2 and TRBJ1-6; D is unresolved. The CDR3, as DNA: TGTGCCAGCAGCCAAGATCTTGGGTCGGGGAATTCACCCCTCCACTTT. Residues: CASSQDLGSGNSPLHF.